This TCR beta chain was recorded in a study of CD8 T cells in ankylosing spondylitis. The study's findings and limits: Seven to nine highly homologous variants made up a TCR beta motif that seemed to typify ankylosing spondylitis blood.

As concerns this clonotype: The antigen remains undetermined.

TCRdb used MiXCR to reprocess the 5' RACE reads, holding one entry per CDR3 protein. Of around 890,000 distinct CDR3 sequences listed, approximately 12% were seen once; the top ten hold 0.51%. Germline-derived CDR1 and CDR2 are MNHEY and SVGAGI. The CDR3 covers 17 residues. V trimming: 4 bases; J trimming: 0 bases; junction bases outside the gene matches: 8. The sequencing input was blood, either unsorted or a sorted T cell fraction (not recorded which). The chain carries TRBV6-5 and TRBJ1-5; 8 bases are a match to TRBD1. The TCR originated in a male donor with ankylosing spondylitis. CDR3 amino acids: CASSSRQGQYSNQPQHF. The CDR3 DNA sequence: TGTGCCAGCAGTTCGCGACAGGGGCAGTATAGCAATCAGCCCCAGCATTTT.